What follows are 9 T cell receptor beta chains derived from one specimen sequenced in a study of memory CD4+ T cells and cytomegalovirus serostatus. Sequenced by immunoSEQ multiplex PCR; TCRdb stores in-frame clones only, minus some. The sample has fewer than 50,000 clones; 76% are singletons. The sort gate was single viable CD3+CD4+CD8-CD45RO+ cells for memory CD4+ T cells. Sequences were obtained from memory CD4+ T cells from blood. These receptors originate from an adult in good health and CMV-seronegative.

The chain combines TRBV5-1 with TRBJ1-4; TRBD1 aligns across 10 bases. The CDR3 consists of 16 residues. With 4 bases clipped from V and 5 bases from J, the junction kept 8 bases outside the gene matches. Per the germline V gene, CDR1 is SGHRS and CDR2 is YFSETQ. The CDR3 spells CASSVTGGMENEKLFF. The CDR3 DNA is TGCGCCAGCAGCGTGACAGGGGGCATGGAGAATGAAAAACTGTTTTTT.

J is TRBJ2-1 and V is TRBV11-1; the match to TRBD2 covers 12 bases. There are 17 residues in the CDR3. Per germline, CDR1 SGHAT and CDR2 FQDESV (reference sequence). V was clipped by 4 bases and J by 10 bases; unmatched bases: 14. CDR3 amino acids: CASSSPGAGLAGDEQFF. The DNA for the CDR3 is TGTGCCAGCAGCTCACCTGGAGCGGGACTAGCGGGTGACGAGCAGTTCTTC.

This rearrangement joins TRBV11-2 to TRBJ2-7; TRBD2 might be the D (6 bases). Trimming took 2 bases from V and 3 from J, leaving 23 bases between them. Germline V gene data show CDR1 as SGHAT and CDR2 as FQNNGV. CDR3 length equals 18 residues. The CDR3 region is CASSLLSISSVTFYEQYF. The CDR3 DNA reads TGTGCCAGCAGCTTACTCTCAATTTCTAGCGTGACCTTCTACGAGCAGTACTTC.

J is TRBJ1-5 and V is TRBV28; D is possibly TRBD1 (6 bases). V shed 5 bases and J shed 0 bases, with 14 bases lying between them. This CDR3 is built from 16 residues. CDR1 and CDR2 (germline): MDHEN, SYDVKM. CDR3 in DNA: TGTGCCAGCAGTCCTTACAGGGATTATAGCAATCAGCCCCAGCATTTT. As protein: CASSPYRDYSNQPQHF.

The genes are TRBV28 and TRBJ2-1; 7 nucleotides match TRBD1. CDR3 size: 15 residues. CDR1 and CDR2 (germline): MDHEN, SYDVKM. V shed 7 bases and J 6 bases; nucleotides not matched to a gene: 12. The CDR3 sequence is CASTKGGSRLNEQFF. CDR3 bases: TGTGCCAGCACCAAAGGGGGCTCACGGCTCAATGAGCAGTTCTTC.

The gene calls are TRBV2 and TRBJ2-2, with 10 positions matching TRBD1. Germline CDR1 reads SNHLY; CDR2 reads FYNNEI. CDR3 length: 15 amino acids. V shed 7 bases and J 6 bases; nucleotides not matched to a gene: 8. CDR3 DNA: TGTGCCAGCAACGTCGGGACAGGGGTCGCCGGGGAGCTGTTTTTT. Its protein is CASNVGTGVAGELFF.

The chain uses TRBV7-2 and TRBJ2-2; maybe TRBD1 (6 bases). Germline-derived CDR1 and CDR2 are SGHTA and FQGNSA. CDR3 length: 17 amino acids. V lost 1 base and J lost 0, with 12 bases in between. CDR3 residues: CASSLEGGHPNTGELFF. CDR3 bases: TGTGCCAGCAGCTTAGAAGGGGGACACCCGAACACCGGGGAGCTGTTTTTT. The complete variable domain, with remaining parts taken from reference TRBV7-2 and TRBJ2-2, reads GAGVSQSPSNKVTEKGKDVELRCDPISGHTALYWYRQSLGQGLEFLIYFQGNSAPDKSGLPSDRFSAERTGGSVSTLTIQRTQQEDSAVYLCASSLEGGHPNTGELFFGEGSRLTVL.

This rearrangement joins TRBV28 to TRBJ2-2; TRBD1 matches at 8 bases. The CDR3 extends over 15 amino acids. CDR1 is MDHEN, CDR2 SYDVKM, per germline. J was trimmed by 4 bases and V by 4 bases; bases with no gene match: 5. This chain's CDR3 is CASSSTGTGTGELFF. Written as DNA, the CDR3 is TGTGCCAGCAGTTCGACCGGGACAGGCACCGGGGAGCTGTTTTTT.

This clone came up a few times. V gene TRBV5-1 combines with J gene TRBJ1-1; tentative D call: TRBD1 (5 bases). The CDR3 spans 14 residues. V lost 4 bases, J lost 6 bases, and 16 bases lay in between. Germline V gene data show CDR1 as SGHRS and CDR2 as YFSETQ. In DNA, the CDR3 is TGCGCCAGCAGCAGAGCAGGGCGAAACGCTGAAGCTTTCTTT. Residues: CASSRAGRNAEAFF.